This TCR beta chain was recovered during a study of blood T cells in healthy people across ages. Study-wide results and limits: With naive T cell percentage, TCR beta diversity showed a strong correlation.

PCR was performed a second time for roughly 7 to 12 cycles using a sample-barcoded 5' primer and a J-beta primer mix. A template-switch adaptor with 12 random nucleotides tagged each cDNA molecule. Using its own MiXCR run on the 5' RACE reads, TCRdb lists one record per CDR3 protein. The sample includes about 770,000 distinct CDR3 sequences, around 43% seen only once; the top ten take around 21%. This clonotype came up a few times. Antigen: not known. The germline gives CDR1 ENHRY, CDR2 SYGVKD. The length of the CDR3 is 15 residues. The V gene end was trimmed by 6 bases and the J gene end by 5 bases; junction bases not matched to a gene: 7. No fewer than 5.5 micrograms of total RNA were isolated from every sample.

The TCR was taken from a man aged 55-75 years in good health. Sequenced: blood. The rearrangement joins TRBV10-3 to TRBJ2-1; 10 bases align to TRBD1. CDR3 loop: CAIRLGTGADNEQFF. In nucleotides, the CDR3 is TGTGCCATCAGACTTGGGACAGGGGCTGACAATGAGCAGTTCTTC.